This paragraph reports one TCR beta chain. This entry belongs to a study of blood T cell repertoires in COVID-19. For the study at large: The study drew acute and convalescent COVID-19 samples from the United States, Italy and Spain. Sources were T cells, B-cell-depleted T cells, or PBMCs; the material itself was cDNA or gDNA.

The ends were cut back, 5 bases at V and 5 bases at J, with 21 bases in the middle. This CDR3 is built from 17 residues. The germline CDR1 and CDR2 sequences are SGHTA and FQGTGA. As originally analysed: Scientists estimated how many nucleated cells there were by amplifying reference gene primers. Assay used: immunoSEQ multiplex PCR; TCRdb lists only in-frame clones, some missing. V and J calls and clone size are those listed in that table; D and trimming were worked out from the DNA. The sample lists about 360,000 clones; more than 85% were seen once. The sample was peripheral blood. The origin of this receptor is a human donor in a cohort sampled during active COVID-19. The chain is built from TRBV7-3 and TRBJ2-2, with D possibly matching TRBD2 (6 bases). This chain's CDR3 is CASSTGPTGVVTGELFF. CDR3 sequence (DNA): TGTGCCAGCAGCACTGGACCCACGGGGGTGGTAACCGGGGAGCTGTTTTTT.